This T cell receptor (beta chain) was identified during a study of T cell responses to AZD1222 COVID-19 vaccine. Germline values: CDR1 LGHNA, CDR2 YNFKEQ. This CDR3 is built from 15 residues. V gave up 0 bases and J gave up 2 bases, with 10 bases separating them. This table comes from immunoSEQ multiplex PCR, and its TCRdb copy is limited to in-frame clones, with some not included. The sample holds some 130,000 clones, 80% to 90% seen once. General study results and limits: Epitopes outside B.1.351 and B.1.1.7 mutated regions reportedly drew nearly half of spike TCRs. The number of AZD1222 recipients seropositive at baseline was only 5 to 7. Donors, mostly white British, included more females; clonal diversity was possibly underestimated. Spike-specific TCR breadth and depth grew following two AZD1222 doses.

With regard to this clone: Its specificity is not known.

The sequence was obtained from an adult who received the AZD1222 COVID-19 vaccine. This chain joins TRBV4-2 and TRBJ2-5, with D perhaps matching TRBD2 (7 bases). Sample: peripheral blood, taken 28 days after the second AZD1222 dose. The DNA of the CDR3 is TGTGCCAGCAGCCAAGATGGGGGGGCTCAAGAGACCCAGTACTTC. Its protein is CASSQDGGAQETQYF.